These T cell receptor beta chains were read from a single sample in a study. TCRdb called the RT-PCR reads again in MiXCR, with one record for every CDR3 protein. The sample records about 680,000 distinct CDR3 sequences, more than 13% being singletons. Sequencing input: memory CD4+ T cells from blood. Every receptor here comes from a female donor in good health, serving as a healthy control. Each CDR3 is given without its conserved first and last residue.

V,CDR3
TRBV14,ASSQGGYLRRTEAF
TRBV11-3,ASSLGSLSREQF
TRBV27,ASSFGREGTDTQY
TRBV20-1,SATGRRNYGYT
TRBV30,ATNTAGALNSPLH
TRBV7-2,ASSSPHSTQY
TRBV24-1,ATSAPGAGEQF
TRBV28,ASSLQGAMYEQY
TRBV28,ASSSIRQGVTDTQY
TRBV18,ATVGQINQLQH
TRBV5-1,ASSPALSSVADTQY
TRBV12-3/TRBV12-4,ASSLPGANYGYT
TRBV20-1,SAPWVGGSEAF
TRBV5-8,ASSFWSTDTQY
TRBV24-1,ATSDLSGKGQPQH
TRBV29-1,SARATGLNTEAF